This is a list of T cell receptor beta chains from one sample in a study of blood T cells in healthy people across ages. A single record per CDR3 protein comes from TCRdb applying MiXCR to the 5' RACE reads. The table includes about 690,000 distinct CDR3 sequences, 40% to 45% detected once. Sequenced material: blood. The source of these receptors is a man aged 80 or over in good health. The CDR3 runs from the conserved cysteine through the conserved F or W. The order of the fields is V gene, D gene, J gene, clone size, CDR3 DNA, CDR3 protein. The D gene is left open where the match is weak. Only some rows state a clone size, as once, few, many or a class for expanded clones.

V: TRBV7-2; D: -; J: TRBJ2-5; size: -; DNA: TGTGCCAGCAGCTTAGGCCTACGGCAACAAGAGACCCAGTACTTC; CDR3: CASSLGLRQQETQYF
V: TRBV7-9; D: TRBD2; J: TRBJ2-1; size: -; DNA: TGTGCCAGCAGCCCCCGATTGGGACTAGCGACTTTGTATGAGCAGTTCTTC; CDR3: CASSPRLGLATLYEQFF
V: TRBV28; D: TRBD2; J: TRBJ2-7; size: few; DNA: TGTGCCAGCAGTAAAGCCGGGACTAACTGCGAGCAGTACTTC; CDR3: CASSKAGTNCEQYF
V: TRBV9; D: -; J: TRBJ2-1; size: -; DNA: TGTGCCAGCAGCGTAGACCCGGGGGCGGCCTACAATGAGCAGTTCTTC; CDR3: CASSVDPGAAYNEQFF
V: TRBV12-3/TRBV12-4; D: -; J: TRBJ1-5; size: -; DNA: TGTGCCAGCAGCCGTGAACGGGGTGCCCAGCATTTT; CDR3: CASSRERGAQHF
V: TRBV24-1; D: TRBD1; J: TRBJ2-1; size: -; DNA: TGTGCCACCAGTGCCACCGGGACAGGGGAATACAATGGGCAGTTCTTC; CDR3: CATSATGTGEYNGQFF
V: TRBV29-1; D: -; J: TRBJ1-1; size: few; DNA: TGCAGCGTTGGGACCCATCCTAAGGAGGAAGCTTTCTTT; CDR3: CSVGTHPKEEAFF
V: TRBV28; D: -; J: TRBJ2-7; size: many; DNA: TGTGCCAGCAGCTCCTACTACGAGCAGTACTTC; CDR3: CASSSYYEQYF
V: TRBV7-2; D: TRBD1; J: TRBJ1-6; size: -; DNA: TGTGCCAGCAGCCGACAGGGTTCACCCCTCCACTTT; CDR3: CASSRQGSPLHF
V: TRBV6-2/TRBV6-3; D: TRBD2; J: TRBJ2-3; size: few; DNA: TGTGCCAGCAGTTACTCGCGGGGGGCAGATACGCAGTATTTT; CDR3: CASSYSRGADTQYF
V: TRBV28; D: TRBD2; J: TRBJ2-3; size: -; DNA: TGTGCCAGCAGTCCTCCAGGGACTAGCGCCCATGATACGCAGTATTTT; CDR3: CASSPPGTSAHDTQYF
V: TRBV10-3; D: TRBD1; J: TRBJ2-3; size: few; DNA: TGTGCCATCAGTGAGCCTGGGACAGCGTCAGATACGCAGTATTTT; CDR3: CAISEPGTASDTQYF
V: TRBV5-6; D: -; J: TRBJ2-1; size: few; DNA: TGTGCCAGCAGCTACGGACGGACAAACAATGAGCAGTTCTTC; CDR3: CASSYGRTNNEQFF
V: TRBV12-3/TRBV12-4; D: -; J: TRBJ2-7; size: -; DNA: TGTGCCAGCAGTTTAATTAGGTCGGGGGAGGACCTATACAATGAGCAGTACTTC; CDR3: CASSLIRSGEDLYNEQYF
V: TRBV6-2/TRBV6-3; D: -; J: TRBJ2-3; size: few; DNA: TGTGCCAGCAGTTACAGGTTTATTTCAGATACGCAGTATTTT; CDR3: CASSYRFISDTQYF
V: TRBV6-2/TRBV6-3; D: TRBD1; J: TRBJ2-7; size: many; DNA: TGTGCCAGCAGGACCAGTGATTGGGACAGAGGTTTCTCCTACGAGCAGTACTTC; CDR3: CASRTSDWDRGFSYEQYF
V: TRBV5-1; D: TRBD2; J: TRBJ2-3; size: -; DNA: TGCGCCAGCAGCTCCAGATCATCAATTTTCGCGGGAGTGGCAGATACGCAGTATTTT; CDR3: CASSSRSSIFAGVADTQYF
V: TRBV24-1; D: TRBD2; J: TRBJ2-1; size: few; DNA: TGTGCCACCAGTGATTTGCAAGTCGTGGGGACTAGCGCGAATGAGCAGTTCTTC; CDR3: CATSDLQVVGTSANEQFF
V: TRBV2; D: -; J: TRBJ2-5; size: -; DNA: TGTGCCAGCAATCAGGACGTCGAGACCCAGTACTTC; CDR3: CASNQDVETQYF
V: TRBV27; D: TRBD1; J: TRBJ2-3; size: -; DNA: TGTGCCGGCAGACAACAGGGGGCTCGTTCAGATACGCAGTATTTT; CDR3: CAGRQQGARSDTQYF
V: TRBV20-1; D: TRBD2; J: TRBJ2-7; size: many; DNA: TGCAGTGCAAAGCGGGGGGGTTCCTACAATGAGCAGTACTTC; CDR3: CSAKRGGSYNEQYF
V: TRBV20-1; D: TRBD2; J: TRBJ2-5; size: few; DNA: TGCAGTAGCTTATTGCGGGGGATCCAAGAGACCCAGTACTTC; CDR3: CSSLLRGIQETQYF
V: TRBV5-1; D: -; J: TRBJ1-1; size: -; DNA: TGCGCCAGCACCCTCGGCTTTGGGGGCGGGAAGGTGAACACTGAAGCTTTCTTT; CDR3: CASTLGFGGGKVNTEAFF
V: TRBV15; D: -; J: TRBJ1-2; size: -; DNA: TGTGCCACCAGCAGAGTCCCGGTGGACTATGGCTACACCTTC; CDR3: CATSRVPVDYGYTF
V: TRBV20-1; D: TRBD2; J: TRBJ2-3; size: once; DNA: TGCAGTGCTAGACTGGCTAGCGGGTCCGATACGCAGTATTTT; CDR3: CSARLASGSDTQYF
V: TRBV21-1; D: -; J: TRBJ2-2; size: once; DNA: TGTGCCAGCAGCAAATCTCCGAGGGGACCTAACACCGGGGAGCTGTTTTTT; CDR3: CASSKSPRGPNTGELFF
V: TRBV7-2; D: -; J: TRBJ2-7; size: few; DNA: TGTGCCAGCAGCCCCCAGAAGACCTACGAGCAGTACTTC; CDR3: CASSPQKTYEQYF
V: TRBV4-2; D: -; J: TRBJ2-1; size: few; DNA: TGTGCCAGCAGCCAAGAAGGAGGGGGGGCCTACAATGAGCAGTTCTTC; CDR3: CASSQEGGGAYNEQFF
V: TRBV6-2/TRBV6-3; D: -; J: TRBJ2-1; size: many; DNA: TGTGCCAGCAGCCCCTTGAATGAGCAGTTCTTC; CDR3: CASSPLNEQFF
V: TRBV20-1; D: -; J: TRBJ2-1; size: few; DNA: TGCAGTGCTAGAGGCCCCGTTAGTGAGGTCGAGCAGTTCTTC; CDR3: CSARGPVSEVEQFF
V: TRBV7-2; D: TRBD1; J: TRBJ1-1; size: few; DNA: TGTGCCAGCAGCGTCCGACAGGGGTCCACTGAAGCTTTCTTT; CDR3: CASSVRQGSTEAFF
V: TRBV4-3; D: TRBD2; J: TRBJ2-7; size: -; DNA: TGCGCCAGCAGCCAAGCCCCTTTGGTAGCGGGGGGGACCGTCGTCCACGAGCAGTACTTC; CDR3: CASSQAPLVAGGTVVHEQYF
V: TRBV7-6; D: -; J: TRBJ2-1; size: -; DNA: TGTGCCAGCAGCTTAGCGGACGTAGATGAGCAGTTCTTC; CDR3: CASSLADVDEQFF
V: TRBV24-1; D: -; J: TRBJ2-2; size: -; DNA: TGTGCCACCAGTGATGTGACAGGAATTGGAGCAAGGGAGCTGTTTTTT; CDR3: CATSDVTGIGARELFF
V: TRBV6-2/TRBV6-3; D: -; J: TRBJ2-6; size: few; DNA: TGTGCCAGCAGACCAACAGGTCCTGGGGCCAACGTCCTGACTTTC; CDR3: CASRPTGPGANVLTF
V: TRBV29-1; D: -; J: TRBJ2-1; size: -; DNA: TGCAGCGTTGAGGCTTCCGGCACAGGGTCCGATGAGCAGTTCTTC; CDR3: CSVEASGTGSDEQFF
V: TRBV6-5; D: TRBD1; J: TRBJ1-5; size: -; DNA: TGTGCCAGCAGTTACTCCCGCGGGACAGGGCGAAATCAGCCCCAGCATTTT; CDR3: CASSYSRGTGRNQPQHF
V: TRBV12-3/TRBV12-4; D: -; J: TRBJ2-7; size: -; DNA: TGTGCCAGCAGTTTAGGTCGAGTGGACGAGCAGTACTTC; CDR3: CASSLGRVDEQYF
V: TRBV6-1; D: -; J: TRBJ1-5; size: -; DNA: TGTGCCAGCAGTGAGAACAGGGCTGGTCAGCCCCAGCATTTT; CDR3: CASSENRAGQPQHF
V: TRBV11-2; D: -; J: TRBJ2-5; size: -; DNA: TGTGCCAGCAGCTACACGACTCCCCGAGAGACCCAGTACTTC; CDR3: CASSYTTPRETQYF
V: TRBV9; D: -; J: TRBJ2-3; size: -; DNA: TGTGCCAGCAGCGTCCAGGTGGCAGATACGCAGTATTTT; CDR3: CASSVQVADTQYF
V: TRBV9; D: TRBD2; J: TRBJ2-2; size: -; DNA: TGTGCCAGCAGCGGAGCCCCACTAGCGGGAGAATATATCGGGGAGCTGTTTTTT; CDR3: CASSGAPLAGEYIGELFF
V: TRBV5-1; D: TRBD1; J: TRBJ1-1; size: -; DNA: TGCGCCAGCAGCTTTCGACAGGGGAATATGAACACTGAAGCTTTCTTT; CDR3: CASSFRQGNMNTEAFF
V: TRBV20-1; D: TRBD1; J: TRBJ1-1; size: -; DNA: TGCAGTGCGCCCAGGGGGCTGGTGAACACTGAAGCTTTCTTT; CDR3: CSAPRGLVNTEAFF
V: TRBV7-9; D: -; J: TRBJ1-4; size: -; DNA: TGTGCCAGCGAACAGGAACTTTTTGGAAATGAAAAACTGTTTTTT; CDR3: CASEQELFGNEKLFF
V: TRBV7-9; D: TRBD1; J: TRBJ1-1; size: few; DNA: TGTGCCAGCAGCTCCCAGGGACAGGGGAACACTGAAGCTTTCTTT; CDR3: CASSSQGQGNTEAFF
V: TRBV7-2; D: -; J: TRBJ2-1; size: -; DNA: TGTGCCAGCAGCCCCGCCCCCATGATCTCCTACAATGAGCAGTTCTTC; CDR3: CASSPAPMISYNEQFF
V: TRBV6-6; D: -; J: TRBJ1-2; size: -; DNA: TGTGCCAGCATCGGGAACGGCCTCTATGGCTACACCTTC; CDR3: CASIGNGLYGYTF
V: TRBV7-2; D: -; J: TRBJ1-1; size: -; DNA: TGTGCCAGCAGCTTAGTGGCTATTAGTGATATTGCTGAAGCTTTCTTT; CDR3: CASSLVAISDIAEAFF
V: TRBV7-2; D: TRBD1; J: TRBJ2-7; size: many; DNA: TGTGCCAGCAGCGGCGGGACAGGGGTCTACGAGCAGTACTTC; CDR3: CASSGGTGVYEQYF
V: TRBV7-2; D: -; J: TRBJ1-5; size: -; DNA: TGTGCCAGCAGCTTAGTTAGCAGTAGCAATCAGCCCCAGCATTTT; CDR3: CASSLVSSSNQPQHF
V: TRBV9; D: TRBD2; J: TRBJ2-5; size: -; DNA: TGTGCCAGCAGCGTAGCGGGGGGGCCCCGTAGTAGAGAGACCCAGTACTTC; CDR3: CASSVAGGPRSRETQYF
V: TRBV7-9; D: TRBD1; J: TRBJ2-2; size: -; DNA: TGTGCCAGCAGCCCAACCCTTTGGACAGGGGGTTCGACCGGGGAGCTGTTTTTT; CDR3: CASSPTLWTGGSTGELFF
V: TRBV2; D: TRBD1; J: TRBJ1-2; size: few; DNA: TGTGCCAGCAGGCAGGGACAGGCCTATGGCTACACCTTC; CDR3: CASRQGQAYGYTF
V: TRBV7-2; D: TRBD1; J: TRBJ2-1; size: -; DNA: TGTGCCAGCAGCTCTCGACGGGACAGGGAGATTGGAGGAGAGACCCAGTTCTTC; CDR3: CASSSRRDREIGGETQFF